This T cell receptor beta chain was captured by sequencing in a study of blood T cell repertoires in COVID-19 (dated by TCRdb to about 2020). For context, the study as a whole: Samples covering the acute and convalescent phases of COVID-19 were provided by collaborators in the United States, Italy and Spain. The prospective study material was composed of cDNA or gDNA derived from T cells, B-cell-depleted T cells, or PBMCs. The dataset comprised deeply sampled blood TCRbeta repertoires from subjects exposed to, actively infected with, or recovered from COVID-19. The repertoires were released in a freely available public database meant as a resource for research on the immune response to SARS-CoV-2. Samples were obtained from the ongoing ImmuneRACE study (first 160 participants) and from 1,254 subjects provided by 6 global collaborators. A de-identified subject ID, COVID-19 status, age in years and sex were almost always included in the sample metadata. Where available, HLA class I and class II types were taken from metadata supplied by the sample provider and were not determined by assay-based typing.

Paper-wide results and their limitations: The amount of clinical and demographic metadata varied by source and participant and was provided uncurated.

This clone was seen just once. Its cognate antigen has yet to be identified. One base away there is no much larger clone; base qualities are not given. One collaborating source in Seattle enrolled patients while the patients were actively infected and followed the patients over time throughout the course of disease. Whole blood was collected in K2EDTA tubes by collaborating institutions according to the institutions' own protocols. For TCRbeta analysis, collaborator samples were shipped as frozen whole blood, as isolated PBMCs, or as DNA extracted from either sample type. The CDR1 and CDR2 encoded by the germline V gene (reference sequence) are MNHEY and SMNVEV. The CDR3 runs 15 residues from the cysteine to the phenylalanine. Of all the DNA, just the CDR3 is kept, 45 bases in frame from base 1. Trimming takes 7 bases off V and 8 bases off J; junction bases not matched to a gene: 11. The immunoSEQ Assay, a bias-controlled multiplex PCR, was used to amplify TCRbeta CDR3 regions from genomic DNA. Regarding the original processing steps: The number of nucleated cells in each sample was estimated from the amplification of reference gene primers within the assay. To quantify the absolute abundance of each unique TCRbeta CDR3 rearrangement, sequence reads were collapsed and filtered. For each sample, productive Simpson clonality was calculated by taking the square root of Simpson's diversity index across productive rearrangements. TCRdb limited this immuneACCESS table to in-frame rearrangements with V and J called. A share of clones is missing; checked studies link under half to unresolved V genes, and the rest is unexplained. Clone size and V and J calls were adopted from that table, with D and trimming inferred from the DNA. The sample profile shows 450,000 or so clones; approximately 89% of them were found once. About 0.91% of the sample is taken by the ten largest.

This receptor was identified in a young man with COVID-19, enrolled during active disease. The sequenced sample was peripheral blood. This chain is built from TRBV27 and TRBJ2-1; 10 central bases correspond to TRBD1. The DNA sequence is TGTGCCAGCATTCTAACCGGGACAGGGGTTCATGAGCAGTTCTTC. Protein translation: CASILTGTGVHEQFF.